A selection of T cell receptor beta chains follows, all from one sample in a study of kidney transplant recipient with SARS-CoV-2 infection. TCRdb ran MiXCR on the reads and lists one entry per CDR3 protein. This table holds 200,000 to 250,000 distinct CDR3 sequences, roughly 26% found once. The input for sequencing was a blood sample, taken at baseline and on day 111 from a kidney transplant recipient. The receptors derive from a male patient aged 25-45 years who had COVID-19 and was a kidney transplant recipient. The graft donor may have given rise to some T cells. Each CDR3 is given with its conserved first and last residue. D genes are given only for firm matches. Clone size is not always given. Where it is, it says once, few, many or a class for expanded clones.

D	size	length	V	J	CDR3	DNA
-	many	16	TRBV30	TRBJ1-2	CAWQPWRYRKTYGYTF	TGTGCCTGGCAGCCTTGGCGTTATAGAAAGACCTATGGCTACACCTTC
-	few	13	TRBV12-3/TRBV12-4	TRBJ1-1	CASSLRGSTEAFF	TGTGCCAGCAGTTTAAGAGGGAGCACTGAAGCTTTCTTT
-	many	14	TRBV30	TRBJ2-7	CAWSGGPDIYEQYF	TGTGCCTGGAGTGGGGGCCCCGATATCTACGAGCAGTACTTC
-	many	12	TRBV20-1	TRBJ1-1	CSAREQLREAFF	TGCAGTGCTAGAGAACAGCTTCGGGAAGCTTTCTTT
-	-	17	TRBV7-1	TRBJ1-2	CASSPNHHEGKTYGYTF	TGTGCCAGCAGCCCAAACCATCACGAGGGAAAGACCTATGGCTACACCTTC
TRBD1	-	15	TRBV7-2	TRBJ2-7	CASSLGQGSPYEQYF	TGTGCCAGCAGCTTAGGACAGGGTAGCCCCTACGAGCAGTACTTC
-	-	15	TRBV11-2	TRBJ2-1	CASSLSQQPNNGQFF	TGTGCCAGCAGCTTATCACAGCAACCTAACAATGGGCAGTTCTTC
-	-	16	TRBV5-4	TRBJ1-2	CASMMGVPGKTYGYTF	TGTGCCAGCATGATGGGCGTACCAGGAAAGACCTATGGCTACACCTTC
-	many	17	TRBV3-1	TRBJ1-2	CASSQETGTPLNYGYTF	TGTGCCAGCAGCCAAGAAACCGGGACCCCCCTTAACTATGGCTACACCTTC
-	many	14	TRBV30	TRBJ1-4	CAWSRRASNEKLFF	TGTGCCTGGAGTCGGAGGGCGTCTAATGAAAAACTGTTTTTT
-	many	13	TRBV10-3	TRBJ1-1	CAISKTLNTEAFF	TGTGCCATCAGCAAAACTTTGAACACTGAAGCTTTCTTT
-	many	14	TRBV7-9	TRBJ1-1	CASSLVGGNTEAFF	TGTGCCAGCAGCTTAGTAGGAGGCAACACTGAAGCTTTCTTT
-	many	17	TRBV8-2	TRBJ2-6	CGKGTRITQSRANVLTF	TGTGGCAAAGGAACAAGGATAACACAAAGTCGGGCCAACGTCCTGACTTTC
-	many	17	TRBV6-4	TRBJ1-2	CASSCAVSHGKTYGYTF	TGTGCCAGCAGTTGTGCAGTCTCACACGGAAAGACCTATGGCTACACCTTC
-	many	16	TRBV5-1	TRBJ1-2	CASVHRSVRKTYGYTF	TGCGCCAGCGTACACAGATCGGTTCGAAAGACCTATGGCTACACCTTC
TRBD2	many	17	TRBV6-6	TRBJ2-7	CASSYPQSSGTIYEQYF	TGTGCCAGCAGCTACCCTCAAAGTAGCGGGACGATTTACGAGCAGTACTTC
-	many	12	TRBV29-1	TRBJ2-7	CSVTHSYDEQYF	TGCAGCGTTACACACTCCTACGATGAGCAGTACTTC
TRBD1	many	17	TRBV7-8	TRBJ1-3	CASSPRTGQGVGNTIYF	TGTGCCAGCAGCCCTAGAACGGGACAGGGGGTAGGAAACACCATATATTTT
TRBD2	-	16	TRBV10-2	TRBJ2-5	CASSESLAGAGGGQYF	TGCGCCAGCAGTGAGTCGTTAGCGGGGGCCGGAGGGGGCCAGTACTTC
-	many	17	TRBV11-2	TRBJ1-2	CASSGGGTSRKTYGYTF	TGTGCCAGCAGCGGGGGCGGAACAAGCAGAAAGACCTATGGCTACACCTTC
-	many	15	TRBV5-6	TRBJ2-5	CASTTAQGAQETQYF	TGTGCCAGCACCACGGCCCAGGGTGCACAAGAGACCCAGTACTTC
-	many	16	TRBV7-2	TRBJ1-2	CASSLVGGRGSGGYTF	TGTGCCAGCAGCTTAGTGGGGGGGAGGGGGTCCGGCGGCTACACCTTC
-	many	16	TRBV7-6	TRBJ1-4	CASSLVTGSPGEKLFF	TGTGCCAGCAGCTTAGTAACAGGTTCCCCTGGTGAAAAACTGTTTTTT
-	many	13	TRBV28	TRBJ2-7	CASSPRQSYEQYF	TGTGCCAGCAGCCCCAGACAGTCCTACGAGCAGTACTTC
-	many	15	TRBV5-1	TRBJ2-2	CASSLVRGGTGELFF	TGCGCCAGCAGCTTGGTCAGGGGTGGTACCGGGGAGCTGTTTTTT
TRBD1	-	14	TRBV6-1	TRBJ2-3	CASSDSQGADTQYF	TGTGCCAGCAGTGACTCCCAGGGGGCAGATACGCAGTATTTT
-	few	17	TRBV11-1	TRBJ1-2	CASSSNPKAGKTYGYTF	TGTGCCAGCAGCAGTAATCCTAAGGCTGGAAAGACCTATGGCTACACCTTC
-	many	14	TRBV12-3/TRBV12-4	TRBJ2-7	CASSSGQSSYEQYF	TGTGCCAGCAGCTCCGGTCAGAGTTCCTACGAGCAGTACTTC
-	many	12	TRBV3-2	TRBJ2-2	CASSQGDRELFF	TGTGCCAGCAGCCAGGGTGACAGGGAGCTGTTTTTT
-	few	11	TRBV25-1	TRBJ2-4	CVSSERDGTGF	TGTGTCAGCAGTGAGCGCGACGGAACCGGGTTC
-	many	14	TRBV30	TRBJ1-4	CAWLPPGGDEKLFF	TGTGCCTGGTTACCTCCCGGGGGGGATGAAAAACTGTTTTTT
TRBD1	-	14	TRBV6-5	TRBJ2-5	CASNLVGQGETQYF	TGTGCCAGTAATCTCGTGGGACAGGGGGAGACCCAGTACTTC
-	-	17	TRBV10-1	TRBJ1-2	CASSNCRRSRKTYGYTF	TGCGCCAGCAGTAACTGCAGAAGATCGCGAAAGACCTATGGCTACACCTTC
-	-	16	TRBV8-2	TRBJ1-2	CGSHIDDSRKTYGYTF	TGTGGCAGTCACATAGATGATAGCCGAAAGACCTATGGCTACACCTTC
-	few	12	TRBV6-2/TRBV6-3	TRBJ2-3	CASSYSPDTQYF	TGTGCCAGCAGTTACTCTCCAGATACGCAGTATTTT
-	many	17	TRBV21-1	TRBJ2-3	CASRYALATVMQDTQYF	TGTGCCAGCAGGTATGCATTAGCTACAGTCATGCAAGATACGCAGTATTTT
-	many	14	TRBV9	TRBJ1-1	CASSVIPGPSEAFF	TGTGCCAGCAGCGTTATCCCGGGCCCGTCTGAAGCTTTCTTT
-	many	11	TRBV12-3/TRBV12-4	TRBJ2-7	CASKFEAEQYF	TGTGCCAGCAAATTTGAGGCGGAGCAGTACTTC
-	-	15	TRBV10-3	TRBJ2-3	CAISESSGGGHTRYF	TGTGCCATCAGTGAGTCGTCTGGCGGGGGACATACGCGGTATTTT
TRBD2	-	20	TRBV11-3	TRBJ2-1	CASSLEGGVFSGMTCNEQFF	TGTGCCAGCAGCTTAGAGGGTGGCGTATTTAGCGGGATGACCTGCAATGAGCAGTTCTTC
-	-	17	TRBV11-2	TRBJ1-2	CANGVNRTSRKTYGYTF	TGTGCCAACGGCGTAAACCGAACAAGCAGAAAGACCTATGGCTACACCTTC
TRBD1	once	15	TRBV2	TRBJ2-7	CASSDTGVPSFKQYF	TGTGCCAGCAGTGACACAGGGGTCCCCTCTTTCAAGCAGTACTTC
-	many	16	TRBV20-1	TRBJ1-5	CSALHRDGLGGQPQHF	TGCAGTGCTCTACATAGGGACGGCCTAGGGGGACAGCCCCAGCATTTT
-	many	14	TRBV28	TRBJ2-7	CASSFLGSTYEQYF	TGTGCCAGCAGTTTTCTCGGCAGTACCTACGAGCAGTACTTC
TRBD1	many	16	TRBV3-1	TRBJ1-2	CASSHRRPGQNYGYTF	TGTGCCAGCAGCCACCGCCGCCCGGGACAGAACTATGGCTACACCTTC
TRBD1	many	16	TRBV30	TRBJ1-3	CAWTQGQASSGNTIYF	TGTGCCTGGACCCAGGGACAGGCGAGCTCTGGAAACACCATATATTTT
-	many	17	TRBV24-1	TRBJ1-2	CATSTAASTRKTYGYTF	TGTGCCACCAGTACGGCTGCTAGTACCAGAAAGACCTATGGCTACACCTTC
-	few	14	TRBV6-5	TRBJ2-1	CASSDPPGVEEQFF	TGTGCCAGCAGTGATCCCCCCGGGGTCGAGGAGCAGTTCTTC
-	many	11	TRBV15	TRBJ1-1	CATSRNTEAFF	TGTGCCACCAGCAGGAACACTGAAGCTTTCTTT
TRBD1	many	15	TRBV27	TRBJ2-1	CASSPRTGASNEQFF	TGTGCCAGCAGTCCCAGGACAGGGGCCAGCAATGAGCAGTTCTTC
TRBD2	many	17	TRBV6-2/TRBV6-3	TRBJ2-1	CASSYSPPSGIYNEQFF	TGTGCCAGCAGTTACTCGCCGCCTAGCGGGATTTACAATGAGCAGTTCTTC
-	many	17	TRBV12-2	TRBJ1-2	CASRHRETPRKTYGYTF	TGTGCAAGTCGCCATCGCGAGACTCCACGAAAGACCTATGGCTACACCTTC
-	few	16	TRBV9	TRBJ2-1	CASSVDGGAGYNEQFF	TGTGCCAGCAGCGTAGACGGGGGAGCGGGTTACAATGAGCAGTTCTTC